This TCR beta chain came from a study of T cells in Graves' hyperthyroidism and ophthalmopathy (dated by TCRdb to about 2019). As for the study more broadly: A discovery cohort of around 100 patients, about 43 with Graves' ophthalmopathy and 57 with stable Graves' hyperthyroidism, was used to find distinguishing TCR V-J signatures. Whether ophthalmopathy could be predicted prospectively was tested in an independent validation cohort made up of 18 to 20 hyperthyroidism patients plus 17 patients who later progressed to ophthalmopathy. The 75 to 100 discovery patients were divided at random into training and test sets in a 7:3 ratio. In more than 5 Graves' hyperthyroidism patients, the study also compared T-cell repertoires from thyroid tissue with T-cell repertoires from blood. Following sampling, methimazole starting at 30 mg daily was given to hyperthyroidism patients, and high-dose intravenous methylprednisolone was given to ophthalmopathy patients. The paper reports TCR Vbeta CDR3 sequencing of approximately 140 peripheral blood samples: some 44 ophthalmopathy, under 85 hyperthyroidism and around 17 progressor patients. Points the paper makes about the study in general: Blood samples also contained most of the expanded thyroid clonotypes (frequency above 0.001), which suggests that blood repertoires may reflect thyroid immune responses. No statistical method was used to fix the sample size in advance, and group allocation was not hidden from the investigators. During validation, the model predicted progression to ophthalmopathy a median of roughly 7.1 months ahead of onset, with almost 71% sensitivity and 72.22% specificity. A 13 V-J signature model separated ophthalmopathy from stable hyperthyroidism, with roughly 88% sensitivity and 81% to 83% specificity in cross-validation and 80%/75% in testing.

From the cysteine up to the phenylalanine, the CDR3 has a length of 15 residues. Just the 45-base CDR3 DNA is kept, in frame starting at base 1. Taken from the germline V gene, the CDR1 and CDR2 loops are SGHTA and FQGNSA. V loses 5 bases of germline sequence and J loses 1 base, and the interval between the two ends is 14 bases. With respect to this clonotype: Its recognized antigen is unknown. Base-call qualities are not available, and no considerably larger clone is one nucleotide away.

A patient counted as having stable Graves' hyperthyroidism if no progression to ophthalmopathy occurred over 18 months of follow-up. Hyperthyroidism patients were newly diagnosed, had a disease duration of under 2 months, and were aged 18 to 65 years. The study excluded patients with uncontrolled infections, other autoimmune diseases, pregnancy or lactation. Diagnoses relied on clinical symptoms, serum thyroxine and TRAb, thyroid ultrasound and orbital computed tomography. Trizol reagent was used to extract total RNA, and RNA quality was then checked on an Agilent 2100 Bioanalyzer. The TCR beta CDR3 regions were amplified from the RNA transcripts. A first-round RT-PCR of the TCR CDR3 used the HTBI primer set with the Qiagen OneStep RT-PCR kit. The libraries were constructed in a second round of multiplex PCR and then size-selected and purified. Libraries were sequenced paired-end with 100 bp reads on an Illumina HiSeq2000. In the paper's pipeline: SOAPnuke was used to process the raw data, removing reads that contained adapters or uncalled bases, had a mean Phred below 15, or lacked an exact match to the constant primer or identifier. COPE v1.2.5 was used to merge high-quality paired reads, and clonotypes were defined as unique nucleotide sequences. MiTCR v1.1 was used to align clonotypes to the IMGT TRBV, TRBD and TRBJ reference segments. The analysis was restricted to V-J combinations with a frequency above 0.0001, which together covered about 99% of the repertoires. The TCS score was defined as F50 (clonal expansion) divided by E x V (chaos), with BLOSUM62-based TCRdist calculated between CDR3 peptides within each V-J. Welch's t-statistics and random forest reduced roughly 540 V-J features to 10 to 15, which were used in a naive Bayes classifier (R e1071). TCRdb reanalyzed the raw reads on its own, using fastp at Q25 for trimming and MiXCR for clone calling, and kept in-frame beta chains. Each CDR3 protein gets just one entry, which takes the most common genes and DNA from the rows behind it. The V and J calls, along with clone size, are taken from TCRdb and not from the paper's own processing. Here the sample has just over 550,000 distinct CDR3 sequences; 40% to 55% occur a single time. In total, the top ten clones hold 8.2% of the sample.

The chain links TRBV7-2 with TRBJ1-1; a weak D assignment points to TRBD1 (6 bases agree). The receptor was derived from a woman younger than 35 with Graves' hyperthyroidism. Donor details come from another sample of the same person, matched by shared clones. Sequencing input: peripheral blood or thyroid tissue (not recorded which). The CDR3 reads CASSPTQGWNTEAFF. The DNA sequence is as follows: TGTGCCAGCAGCCCAACCCAGGGGTGGAACACTGAAGCTTTCTTT.